This TCR beta chain was documented in a study of molecular identifiers for immune sequencing clone quantification. Overall study: In replicates, RNA from 20,000 or 100,000 naive CD8 cells was split five ways, four sequenced.

Naive CD8 T cell sorting was performed on the CD8+CD4-CCR7+CD45RA+ phenotype. TCRdb passed the PCR reads through MiXCR, listing each CDR3 protein once. The sample lists about 500,000 distinct CDR3 sequences, around 21% occurring once. This clonotype occurred many times. Sequencing was performed on naive CD8+ T cells from blood, with Jurkat cell RNA spiked in. Subset defined: FACS-sorted CD8+CD4-CCR7+CD45RA+ naive T cells. The TCR was taken from a human donor in good health. Some libraries in this study had Jurkat cell RNA spiked in.

CDR3 in amino acids: CASSESTGVNYGYTF. CDR3 DNA sequence: TGTGCCAGCAGTGAGTCGACAGGGGTAAACTATGGCTACACCTTC. The rearrangement joins TRBV2 to TRBJ1-2; 8 bases map to TRBD1. The V and J ends lost 3 bases and 2 bases, in that order; junction bases with no gene match: 5. Germline assignment: CDR1 SNHLY and CDR2 FYNNEI. This CDR3 region has 15 residues.